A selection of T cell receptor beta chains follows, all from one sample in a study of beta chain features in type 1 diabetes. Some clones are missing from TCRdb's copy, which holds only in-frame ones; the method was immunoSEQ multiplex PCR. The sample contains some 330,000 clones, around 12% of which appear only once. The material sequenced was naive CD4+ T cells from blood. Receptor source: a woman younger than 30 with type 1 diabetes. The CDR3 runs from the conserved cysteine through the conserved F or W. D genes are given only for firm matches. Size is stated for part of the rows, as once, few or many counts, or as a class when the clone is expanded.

CDR3nt: TGCGCCAGCAGCTTACCGGGACAGGGGGGCCCGTATTTT
CDR3aa: CASSLPGQGGPYF
d_gene: TRBD1
v_gene: TRBV5-1
abundance: few
j_gene: TRBJ2-3

CDR3nt: TGTGCCTGGAGTTTGAGCCTAATGAACACTGAAGCTTTCTTT
CDR3aa: CAWSLSLMNTEAFF
d_gene: NA
v_gene: TRBV30
abundance: few
j_gene: TRBJ1-1

CDR3nt: TGTGCCAGCAGCTTAGGTACGGAAGAGACCCAGTACTTC
CDR3aa: CASSLGTEETQYF
d_gene: NA
v_gene: TRBV11-3
abundance: NA
j_gene: TRBJ2-5

CDR3nt: TGTGCCATCAGTGACCCGGGACAGGTTTACAATGAGCAGTTCTTC
CDR3aa: CAISDPGQVYNEQFF
d_gene: TRBD1
v_gene: TRBV10-3
abundance: few
j_gene: TRBJ2-1

CDR3nt: TGTGCCAGCAGCCCCTCGGGGGTGGCGGATACGCAGTATTTT
CDR3aa: CASSPSGVADTQYF
d_gene: NA
v_gene: TRBV7-6
abundance: NA
j_gene: TRBJ2-3

CDR3nt: TGTGCCAGCAGCCCCCAACTAGCGGGAGGTGAGCAGTTCTTC
CDR3aa: CASSPQLAGGEQFF
d_gene: TRBD2
v_gene: TRBV9
abundance: NA
j_gene: TRBJ2-1

CDR3nt: TGTGCCAGCAGCGAATCTAGGGTTAGCGGGAGCTACAATGAGCAGTTCTTC
CDR3aa: CASSESRVSGSYNEQFF
d_gene: TRBD2
v_gene: TRBV9
abundance: few
j_gene: TRBJ2-1

CDR3nt: TGTGCCAGCGTACATGGGGACAGGGAGGTCCATGAGCAGTTCTTC
CDR3aa: CASVHGDREVHEQFF
d_gene: TRBD1
v_gene: TRBV6-4
abundance: few
j_gene: TRBJ2-1

CDR3nt: TGTGCCAGCAGTGGGCTTGCCCGTGACGAGCAGTACTTC
CDR3aa: CASSGLARDEQYF
d_gene: NA
v_gene: TRBV2
abundance: NA
j_gene: TRBJ2-7

CDR3nt: TGTGCCAGCAGCCAACGGACAGCTCAGCCCCAGCATTTT
CDR3aa: CASSQRTAQPQHF
d_gene: NA
v_gene: TRBV7-2
abundance: few
j_gene: TRBJ1-5

CDR3nt: TGCGCCAGCAGCCGAGGACAGGGACCGAATTCACCCCTCCACTTT
CDR3aa: CASSRGQGPNSPLHF
d_gene: TRBD1
v_gene: TRBV4-3
abundance: few
j_gene: TRBJ1-6

CDR3nt: TGTGCCAGCAGACGTTCTTTGGACAGGGAGGATTCACCCCTCCACTTT
CDR3aa: CASRRSLDREDSPLHF
d_gene: TRBD1
v_gene: TRBV5-8
abundance: NA
j_gene: TRBJ1-6

CDR3nt: TGTGCCAGCAGCCGGGTCGACAGACCTTCACCCCTCCACTTT
CDR3aa: CASSRVDRPSPLHF
d_gene: NA
v_gene: TRBV11-2
abundance: few
j_gene: TRBJ1-6

CDR3nt: TGTGCCAGCAGTACCACAGGGTGGAAATACTTC
CDR3aa: CASSTTGWKYF
d_gene: NA
v_gene: TRBV6-6
abundance: once
j_gene: TRBJ2-7

CDR3nt: TGCGCCAGCAGCTTGGGGACAGGTTTGGACACCGGGGAGCTGTTTTTT
CDR3aa: CASSLGTGLDTGELFF
d_gene: TRBD1
v_gene: TRBV5-1
abundance: few
j_gene: TRBJ2-2

CDR3nt: TGTGCCAGCACCCAAGGGGAGGGTGCCGAGCAGTACTTC
CDR3aa: CASTQGEGAEQYF
d_gene: TRBD2
v_gene: TRBV18
abundance: few
j_gene: TRBJ2-7

CDR3nt: TGTGCCAGCAGCTCCTCGGCGGTCGAGCAGTACTTC
CDR3aa: CASSSSAVEQYF
d_gene: NA
v_gene: TRBV7-9
abundance: NA
j_gene: TRBJ2-7

CDR3nt: TGTGCCAGCAGTGACAGTGGACGTTCCTACGAGCAGTACTTC
CDR3aa: CASSDSGRSYEQYF
d_gene: NA
v_gene: TRBV6-5
abundance: few
j_gene: TRBJ2-7

CDR3nt: TGTGCCAGCTCACCGAACAGGGACCACTATGGCTACACCTTC
CDR3aa: CASSPNRDHYGYTF
d_gene: NA
v_gene: TRBV18
abundance: few
j_gene: TRBJ1-2

CDR3nt: TGTGCCAGCTCACCACAGGAGCATACGCAGTATTTT
CDR3aa: CASSPQEHTQYF
d_gene: NA
v_gene: TRBV18
abundance: few
j_gene: TRBJ2-3

CDR3nt: TGTGCCTGGAGTGTACTGCAGGGGGAATACTTC
CDR3aa: CAWSVLQGEYF
d_gene: TRBD1
v_gene: TRBV30
abundance: NA
j_gene: TRBJ2-7

CDR3nt: TGCAGTGCTAGTAATTACAATGAGCAGTTCTTC
CDR3aa: CSASNYNEQFF
d_gene: NA
v_gene: TRBV20-1
abundance: few
j_gene: TRBJ2-1

CDR3nt: TGTGCCAGCAGCCCCCACTTGGCTAGTAAGGTCACCGGGGAGCTGTTTTTT
CDR3aa: CASSPHLASKVTGELFF
d_gene: NA
v_gene: TRBV7-9
abundance: NA
j_gene: TRBJ2-2

CDR3nt: TGTGCCAGCAGCGCAGTGGACAGGGGGCACACTGAAGCTTTCTTT
CDR3aa: CASSAVDRGHTEAFF
d_gene: TRBD1
v_gene: TRBV9
abundance: NA
j_gene: TRBJ1-1

CDR3nt: TGTGCCAGCAGCGTAGGGCCTAGCGGGAGCGGCAATGAGCAGTTCTTC
CDR3aa: CASSVGPSGSGNEQFF
d_gene: TRBD2
v_gene: TRBV9
abundance: NA
j_gene: TRBJ2-1

CDR3nt: TGTGCCAGCGGCGGGACTCCCTACAATGAGCAGTTCTTC
CDR3aa: CASGGTPYNEQFF
d_gene: NA
v_gene: TRBV6-1
abundance: NA
j_gene: TRBJ2-1

CDR3nt: TGTGCCAGCAGCTCCGGGACTAGTGATGCCGGGGAGCTGTTTTTT
CDR3aa: CASSSGTSDAGELFF
d_gene: TRBD2
v_gene: TRBV4-2
abundance: NA
j_gene: TRBJ2-2

CDR3nt: TGTGCCAGCAGCCCCCTAACCCGGGGGGACACAGATACGCAGTATTTT
CDR3aa: CASSPLTRGDTDTQYF
d_gene: TRBD2
v_gene: TRBV28
abundance: NA
j_gene: TRBJ2-3

CDR3nt: TGTGCCAGCAGCTTAGGTCTGGCGAACACTGAAGCTTTCTTT
CDR3aa: CASSLGLANTEAFF
d_gene: NA
v_gene: TRBV7-3
abundance: NA
j_gene: TRBJ1-1

CDR3nt: TGTGCCTGGACAAAGAACCCTCCGAGGACAGATACGCAGTATTTT
CDR3aa: CAWTKNPPRTDTQYF
d_gene: NA
v_gene: TRBV30
abundance: few
j_gene: TRBJ2-3

CDR3nt: TGCAGTTTAGGGGCTAGTACAGATACGCAGTATTTT
CDR3aa: CSLGASTDTQYF
d_gene: NA
v_gene: TRBV29-1
abundance: NA
j_gene: TRBJ2-3

CDR3nt: TGTGCCAGCAGCCCCCGACGGGACACCGGGGAGCTGTTTTTT
CDR3aa: CASSPRRDTGELFF
d_gene: NA
v_gene: TRBV27
abundance: NA
j_gene: TRBJ2-2

CDR3nt: TGTGCCAGCAGCTTCGGACAGGGGGCTTCACCCCTCCACTTT
CDR3aa: CASSFGQGASPLHF
d_gene: TRBD1
v_gene: TRBV7-2
abundance: few
j_gene: TRBJ1-6

CDR3nt: TGTGCCAGTAGTGCTCAGGGGAGTAATTCACCCCTCCACTTT
CDR3aa: CASSAQGSNSPLHF
d_gene: NA
v_gene: TRBV19
abundance: NA
j_gene: TRBJ1-6

CDR3nt: TGTGCCATCAGTGGCACTAGCGGATCCTACAATGAGCAGTTCTTC
CDR3aa: CAISGTSGSYNEQFF
d_gene: TRBD2
v_gene: TRBV10-3
abundance: NA
j_gene: TRBJ2-1

CDR3nt: TGTGCCAGCAGCTTAGCGCTCCTAGGCTACGAGCAGTACTTC
CDR3aa: CASSLALLGYEQYF
d_gene: NA
v_gene: TRBV7-2
abundance: NA
j_gene: TRBJ2-7

CDR3nt: TGTGCCAGCAGCTTATCTCCAGGGGGCTCCTACGAGCAGTACTTC
CDR3aa: CASSLSPGGSYEQYF
d_gene: TRBD1
v_gene: TRBV11-2
abundance: NA
j_gene: TRBJ2-7

CDR3nt: TGTGCCAGCAGCTTTATACCTCCTGGGGCCTCCCCCGCGGGGCAGCAGTACTTC
CDR3aa: CASSFIPPGASPAGQQYF
d_gene: NA
v_gene: TRBV13
abundance: few
j_gene: TRBJ2-7

CDR3nt: TGTGCCTGGAGTCTCCCGGTTGGACAGGGGATTCGGGGCTACACCTTC
CDR3aa: CAWSLPVGQGIRGYTF
d_gene: TRBD1
v_gene: TRBV30
abundance: few
j_gene: TRBJ1-2

CDR3nt: TGTGCCAGCAGCCAAGTTTCTAGCGGGCAAGAGACCCAGTACTTC
CDR3aa: CASSQVSSGQETQYF
d_gene: TRBD2
v_gene: TRBV14
abundance: NA
j_gene: TRBJ2-5

CDR3nt: TGTGCCAGCAGCCCGCGGGCCAGTATGAACACTGAAGCTTTCTTT
CDR3aa: CASSPRASMNTEAFF
d_gene: NA
v_gene: TRBV9
abundance: NA
j_gene: TRBJ1-1

CDR3nt: TGTGCCAGCAGTACACGTCAAGAGACCCAGTACTTC
CDR3aa: CASSTRQETQYF
d_gene: NA
v_gene: TRBV7-2
abundance: NA
j_gene: TRBJ2-5

CDR3nt: TGTGCCACCAGCAGAGATCTTCGACAGGACCAGTACTTC
CDR3aa: CATSRDLRQDQYF
d_gene: NA
v_gene: TRBV15
abundance: NA
j_gene: TRBJ2-5

CDR3nt: TGTGCCAGCACCCAACAGGGGAACACTGAAGCTTTCTTT
CDR3aa: CASTQQGNTEAFF
d_gene: NA
v_gene: TRBV7-3
abundance: once
j_gene: TRBJ1-1

CDR3nt: TGTGCCAGCAGCTTAGATTCTGATACGCAGTATTTT
CDR3aa: CASSLDSDTQYF
d_gene: NA
v_gene: TRBV13
abundance: NA
j_gene: TRBJ2-3

CDR3nt: TGCGCCAGCAGCTTGGGATATAGCGGGGGGGTCCAAGAGACCCAGTACTTC
CDR3aa: CASSLGYSGGVQETQYF
d_gene: TRBD2
v_gene: TRBV5-1
abundance: NA
j_gene: TRBJ2-5

CDR3nt: TGTGCCAGCAAGAGCACTGAAGCTTTCTTT
CDR3aa: CASKSTEAFF
d_gene: NA
v_gene: TRBV7-9
abundance: few
j_gene: TRBJ1-1

CDR3nt: TGTGCCAGCAGAAGGGGACAGCCCGGAAGCGAGCAGTTCTTC
CDR3aa: CASRRGQPGSEQFF
d_gene: TRBD1
v_gene: TRBV11-2
abundance: few
j_gene: TRBJ2-1

CDR3nt: TGTGCCAGCAGCCAACTCGAAGGGCGGGAGAAAAATGAGCAGTTCTTC
CDR3aa: CASSQLEGREKNEQFF
d_gene: TRBD2
v_gene: TRBV14
abundance: few
j_gene: TRBJ2-1

CDR3nt: TGTGCCAGCTCATCGGACAGCTACGAGCAGTACTTC
CDR3aa: CASSSDSYEQYF
d_gene: NA
v_gene: TRBV18
abundance: few
j_gene: TRBJ2-7

CDR3nt: TGTGCCAGCAGTTCCGAAGAGACCCAGTACTTC
CDR3aa: CASSSEETQYF
d_gene: NA
v_gene: TRBV28
abundance: NA
j_gene: TRBJ2-5

CDR3nt: TGTGCCTCTCCGGGGACAGGGCGCTACAATGAGCAGTTCTTC
CDR3aa: CASPGTGRYNEQFF
d_gene: TRBD1
v_gene: TRBV30
abundance: few
j_gene: TRBJ2-1

CDR3nt: TGTGCCAGCAGTTACCTGGGGCAGTCCCAAGAGACCCAGTACTTC
CDR3aa: CASSYLGQSQETQYF
d_gene: NA
v_gene: TRBV6-5
abundance: NA
j_gene: TRBJ2-5